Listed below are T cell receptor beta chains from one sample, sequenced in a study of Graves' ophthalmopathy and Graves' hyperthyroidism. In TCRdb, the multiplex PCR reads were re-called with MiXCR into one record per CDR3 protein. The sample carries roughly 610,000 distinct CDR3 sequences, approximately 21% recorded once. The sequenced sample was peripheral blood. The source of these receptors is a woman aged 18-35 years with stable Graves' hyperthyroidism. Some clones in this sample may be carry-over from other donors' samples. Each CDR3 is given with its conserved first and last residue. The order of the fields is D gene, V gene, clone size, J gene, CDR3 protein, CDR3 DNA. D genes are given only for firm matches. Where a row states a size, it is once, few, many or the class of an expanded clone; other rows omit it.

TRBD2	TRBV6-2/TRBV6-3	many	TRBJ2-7	CAISTSGGSYEQYF	TGTGCCATCTCGACTAGCGGGGGCTCCTACGAGCAGTACTTC
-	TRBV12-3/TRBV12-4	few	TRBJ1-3	CASRPDSLISGNTIYF	TGTGCCAGCAGACCCGACAGTCTCATCTCTGGAAACACCATATATTTT
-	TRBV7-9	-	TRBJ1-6	CASSLDGVVGLALHF	TGTGCCAGCAGCTTAGACGGGGTGGTGGGTTTGGCCCTCCACTTT
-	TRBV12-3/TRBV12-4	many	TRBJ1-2	CASSPSPYGYTF	TGTGCCAGCAGTCCCTCTCCCTATGGCTACACCTTC
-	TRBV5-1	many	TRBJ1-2	CASSASWANYGYTF	TGCGCCAGCAGCGCCAGTTGGGCCAACTATGGCTACACCTTC
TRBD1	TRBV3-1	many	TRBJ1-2	CATGQGPYGYTF	TGTGCCACGGGACAGGGACCCTATGGCTACACCTTC
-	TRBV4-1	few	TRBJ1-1	CASSQDWSGHKNTEAFF	TGCGCCAGCAGCCAAGATTGGTCGGGACACAAGAACACTGAAGCTTTCTTT
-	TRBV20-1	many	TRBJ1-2	CSARDRSNYGYTF	TGCAGTGCTAGAGACAGGAGTAACTATGGCTACACCTTC
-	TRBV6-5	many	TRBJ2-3	CASSYGGTADTQYF	TGTGCCAGCAGTTACGGCGGGACTGCAGATACGCAGTATTTT
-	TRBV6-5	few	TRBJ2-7	CASSYSGQTRSYEQYF	TGTGCCAGCAGTTACTCTGGACAGACCCGCTCCTACGAGCAGTACTTC
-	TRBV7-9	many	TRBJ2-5	CASSLVVGQETQYF	TGTGCCAGCAGCTTAGTAGTAGGCCAAGAGACCCAGTACTTC
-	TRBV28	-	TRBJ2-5	CASSFGAAWETQYF	TGTGCCAGCAGTTTCGGGGCGGCCTGGGAGACCCAGTACTTC
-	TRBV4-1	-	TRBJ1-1	CASSPYPQLNTEAFF	TGCGCCAGCAGCCCCTACCCCCAGTTGAACACTGAAGCTTTCTTT
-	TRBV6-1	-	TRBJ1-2	CASSVQADHYGYTF	TGTGCCAGCAGTGTTCAGGCGGATCATTATGGCTACACCTTC
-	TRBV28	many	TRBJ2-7	CASSLGTGQDLYEQYF	TGTGCCAGCAGTTTAGGAACTGGGCAGGACCTCTACGAGCAGTACTTC
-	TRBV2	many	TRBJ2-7	CASTERRVEQYF	TGTGCCAGCACCGAACGAAGGGTCGAGCAGTACTTC
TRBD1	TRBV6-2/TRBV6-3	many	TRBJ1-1	CASSYRQGGTEAFF	TGTGCCAGCAGTTACCGACAGGGAGGGACTGAAGCTTTCTTT
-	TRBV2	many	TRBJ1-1	CASSVRGGDGTEAFF	TGTGCCAGCAGTGTCCGGGGAGGGGATGGAACTGAAGCTTTCTTT
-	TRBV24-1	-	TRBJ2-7	CATSRGTSYEQYF	TGTGCCACCAGTAGAGGTACCTCCTACGAGCAGTACTTC
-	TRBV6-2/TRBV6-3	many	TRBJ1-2	CASRDSTYGYTF	TGTGCCAGCAGGGACAGTACCTATGGCTACACCTTC
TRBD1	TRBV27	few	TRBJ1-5	CASRGTGLGNQPQHF	TGTGCCAGCAGAGGGACAGGATTAGGCAATCAGCCCCAGCATTTT
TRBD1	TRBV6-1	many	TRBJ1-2	CASNPGQGRYTF	TGTGCCAGCAACCCCGGACAGGGACGCTACACCTTC
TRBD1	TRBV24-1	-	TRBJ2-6	CATSDPGTGNGANVLTF	TGTGCCACCAGTGATCCCGGGACAGGGAATGGGGCCAACGTCCTGACTTTC
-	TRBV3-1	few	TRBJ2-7	CASSQASFAGETRRRYEQYF	TGTGCCAGCAGCCAAGCTTCATTTGCAGGGGAAACGAGACGGCGCTACGAGCAGTACTTC
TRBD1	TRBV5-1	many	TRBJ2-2	CASSMDRGNTGELFF	TGCGCCAGCAGCATGGACAGGGGAAACACCGGGGAGCTGTTTTTT
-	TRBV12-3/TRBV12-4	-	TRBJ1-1	CASSFDGRNTEAFF	TGTGCCAGCAGTTTCGACGGGAGGAACACTGAAGCTTTCTTT
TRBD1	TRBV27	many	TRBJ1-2	CASIASGGAMGGYTF	TGTGCCAGCATCGCCTCAGGGGGCGCGATGGGTGGCTACACCTTC
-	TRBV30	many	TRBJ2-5	CAWSLGTETQYF	TGTGCCTGGAGTTTGGGGACGGAGACCCAGTACTTC
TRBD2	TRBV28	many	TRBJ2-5	CASSFTSGGKETQYF	TGTGCCAGCAGTTTCACTAGCGGGGGGAAAGAGACCCAGTACTTC
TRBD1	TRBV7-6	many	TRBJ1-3	CASSRGQAEISSGNTIYF	TGTGCCAGCAGCCGAGGACAGGCCGAAATCTCCTCTGGAAACACCATATATTTT